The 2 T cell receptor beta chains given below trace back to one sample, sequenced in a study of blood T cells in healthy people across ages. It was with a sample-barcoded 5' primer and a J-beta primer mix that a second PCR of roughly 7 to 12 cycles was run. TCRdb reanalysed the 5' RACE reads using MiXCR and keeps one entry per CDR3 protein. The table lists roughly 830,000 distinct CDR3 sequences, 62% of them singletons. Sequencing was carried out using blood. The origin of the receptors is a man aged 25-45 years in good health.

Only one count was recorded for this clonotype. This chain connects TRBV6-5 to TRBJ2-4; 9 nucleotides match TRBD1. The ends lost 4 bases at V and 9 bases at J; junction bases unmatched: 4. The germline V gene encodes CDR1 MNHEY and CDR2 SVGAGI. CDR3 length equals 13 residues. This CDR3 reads CASSSRQGGIQYF. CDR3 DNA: TGTGCCAGCAGTTCGCGACAGGGGGGCATTCAGTACTTC.

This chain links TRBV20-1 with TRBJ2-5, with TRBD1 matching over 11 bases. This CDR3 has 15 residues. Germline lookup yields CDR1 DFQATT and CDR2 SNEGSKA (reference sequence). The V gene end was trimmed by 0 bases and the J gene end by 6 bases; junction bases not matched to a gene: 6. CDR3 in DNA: TGCAGTGCTAGAGATGGACAGGGGGCAGGAAAGACCCAGTACTTC. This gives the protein CSARDGQGAGKTQYF.